The next 3 T cell receptor beta chains were all read from a single sample in a study of blood T cell repertoires in COVID-19. The method was immunoSEQ multiplex PCR; TCRdb's version includes in-frame clones alone and lacks a portion of them. The top ten hold 1.5% to 2% of the sample, which has approximately 99,000 clones, around 64% seen once. Sequenced input: peripheral blood. Source of these receptors: a woman aged 40-49 years with acute or convalescent COVID-19.

V and J are TRBV10-3 and TRBJ1-1; tentative D call: TRBD1 (6 bases). CDR1 and CDR2 from the germline V gene are ENHRY and SYGVKD. This CDR3 spans 14 amino acids. V lost 5 bases and J 7 bases, leaving 17 bases between the germline ends. The CDR3 region is CAISHSGAKGEAFF. The CDR3 coding sequence is TGTGCCATCAGTCACTCAGGGGCCAAGGGTGAAGCTTTCTTT.

The rearrangement links TRBV7-3 to TRBJ2-5; 8 bases are a match to TRBD2. The CDR3 is made up of 15 amino acids. Germline V gene lookup returns CDR1 SGHTA and CDR2 FQGTGA. Unmatched junction bases numbered 8, after V lost 4 bases and J lost 4 bases. The CDR3 spells CASSSRGGFGETQYF. In DNA, the CDR3 is TGTGCCAGCAGCTCCCGGGGGGGCTTTGGAGAGACCCAGTACTTC.

In nucleotides, the CDR3 is TGTGCCAGCAGCCAGCTGGGGTTGGGACAGGGAGGGGGCTACACCTTC. It is translated as CASSQLGLGQGGGYTF. The V gene is TRBV4-2, the J gene TRBJ1-2; 9 positions match TRBD1. J was trimmed by 8 bases and V by 3 bases; bases with no gene match: 13. The germline CDR1 and CDR2 sequences are LGHNA and YNFKEQ. This CDR3 is built from 16 residues.